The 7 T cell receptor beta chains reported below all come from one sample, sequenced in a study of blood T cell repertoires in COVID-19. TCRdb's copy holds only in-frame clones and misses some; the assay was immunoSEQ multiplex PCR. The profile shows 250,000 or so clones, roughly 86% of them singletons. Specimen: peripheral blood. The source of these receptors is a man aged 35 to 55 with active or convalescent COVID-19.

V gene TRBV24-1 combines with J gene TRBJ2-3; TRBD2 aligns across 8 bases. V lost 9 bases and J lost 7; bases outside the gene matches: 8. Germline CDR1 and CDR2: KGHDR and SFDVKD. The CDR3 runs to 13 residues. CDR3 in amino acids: CATSGGGRNTQYF. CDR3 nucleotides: TGTGCCACCTCCGGGGGGGGCCGTAATACGCAGTATTTT.

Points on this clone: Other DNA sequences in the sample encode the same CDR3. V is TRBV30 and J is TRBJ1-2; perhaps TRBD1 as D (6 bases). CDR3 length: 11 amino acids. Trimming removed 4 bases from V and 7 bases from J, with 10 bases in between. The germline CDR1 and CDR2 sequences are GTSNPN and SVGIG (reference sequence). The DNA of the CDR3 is TGTGCCTGGACTGTAGGGGGTGGCTACACCTTC. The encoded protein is CAWTVGGGYTF.

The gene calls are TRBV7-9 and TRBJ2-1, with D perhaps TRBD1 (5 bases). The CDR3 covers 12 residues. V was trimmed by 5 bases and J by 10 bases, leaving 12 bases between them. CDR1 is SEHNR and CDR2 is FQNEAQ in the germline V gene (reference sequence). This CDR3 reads CASSPIAGEQFF. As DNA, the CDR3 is TGTGCCAGCAGCCCCATAGCAGGGGAGCAGTTCTTC.

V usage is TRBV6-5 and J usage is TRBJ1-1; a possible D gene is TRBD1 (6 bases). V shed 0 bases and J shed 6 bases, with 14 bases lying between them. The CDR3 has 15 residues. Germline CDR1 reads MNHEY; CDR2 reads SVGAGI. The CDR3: CASSYSPRQGPEAFF. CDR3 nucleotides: TGTGCCAGCAGTTACTCACCTCGCCAGGGGCCTGAAGCTTTCTTT.

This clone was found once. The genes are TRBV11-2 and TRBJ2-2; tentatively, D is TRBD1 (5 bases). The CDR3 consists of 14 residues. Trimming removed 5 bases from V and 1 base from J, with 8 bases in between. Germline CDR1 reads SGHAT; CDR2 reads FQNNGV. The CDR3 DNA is TGTGCCAGCAGCAGGGGTCTGAACACCGGGGAGCTGTTTTTT. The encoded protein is CASSRGLNTGELFF.

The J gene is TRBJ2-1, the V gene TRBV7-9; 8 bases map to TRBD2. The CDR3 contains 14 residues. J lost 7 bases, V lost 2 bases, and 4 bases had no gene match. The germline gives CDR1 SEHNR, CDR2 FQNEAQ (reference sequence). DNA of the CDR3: TGTGCCAGCAGCTTAAAGTTAGCGGGGAATGAGCAGTTCTTC. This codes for CASSLKLAGNEQFF.

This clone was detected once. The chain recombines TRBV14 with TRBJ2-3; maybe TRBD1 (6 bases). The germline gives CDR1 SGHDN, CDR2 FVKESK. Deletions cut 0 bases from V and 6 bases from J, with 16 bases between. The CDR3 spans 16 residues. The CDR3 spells CASSQDEQGYIDTQYF. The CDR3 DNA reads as TGTGCCAGCAGCCAAGATGAACAGGGATACATTGATACGCAGTATTTT. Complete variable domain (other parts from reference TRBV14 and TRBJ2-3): EAGVTQFPSHSVIEKGQTVTLRCDPISGHDNLYWYRRVMGKEIKFLLHFVKESKQDESGMPNNRFLAERTGGTYSTLKVQPAELEDSGVYFCASSQDEQGYIDTQYFGPGTRLTVL.